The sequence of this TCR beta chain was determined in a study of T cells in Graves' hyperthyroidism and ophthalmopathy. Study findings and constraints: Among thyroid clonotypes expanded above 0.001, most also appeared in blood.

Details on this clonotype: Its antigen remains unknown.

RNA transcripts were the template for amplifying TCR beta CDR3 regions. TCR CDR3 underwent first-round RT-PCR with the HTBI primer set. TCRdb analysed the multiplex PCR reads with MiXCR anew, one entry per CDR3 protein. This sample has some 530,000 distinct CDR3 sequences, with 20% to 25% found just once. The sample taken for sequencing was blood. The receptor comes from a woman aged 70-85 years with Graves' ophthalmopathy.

CDR3 region: CASSVASGRAGDTQYF. CDR3 DNA: TGTGCCAGCAGCGTAGCTAGCGGGAGAGCTGGAGATACGCAGTATTTT. This rearrangement joins TRBV9 to TRBJ2-3; TRBD2 matches 10 bases. The V segment lost 0 bases and the J segment 5 bases; nucleotides outside the gene matches: 6. The CDR3 is made up of 16 amino acids. Germline-derived CDR1 and CDR2 are SGDLS and YYNGEE.